The T cell receptor beta chain under discussion was sequenced for a study of Ad26.COV2.S vaccination and SARS-CoV-2 variants. Germline CDR1 is SGDLS and CDR2 is YYNGEE. The V gene lost 4 bases and the J gene lost 2 bases, with 9 bases spanning the gap. This CDR3 region has 13 residues. Study results and limitations: Vaccine recipients had higher spike-specific TCR breadth than placebo recipients.

Noted treatment: roughly 20 received Ad26.COV2.S at low or high dose, single or two shots; several received placebo; per-sample allocation not given. After the first vaccine or placebo injection, samples were drawn on day 63. Method: immunoSEQ multiplex PCR; TCRdb's copy keeps in-frame clones and lacks some. The data contain some 300,000 clones, 85% to 90% of them seen just once; the ten biggest clones take up around 2%. Details on this clone: Its antigen is still unknown.

Here the sequenced sample was peripheral blood, taken in a trial of Ad26.COV2.S vaccine versus placebo. The TCR sequence derives from a person aged 18-65 years who received the Ad26.COV2.S COVID-19 vaccine or a placebo. This chain uses TRBV9 with TRBJ1-2; D is ambiguous. DNA for the CDR3: TGTGCCAGCAGCCCTCTGTCAAACTATGGCTACACCTTC. Its translation: CASSPLSNYGYTF.